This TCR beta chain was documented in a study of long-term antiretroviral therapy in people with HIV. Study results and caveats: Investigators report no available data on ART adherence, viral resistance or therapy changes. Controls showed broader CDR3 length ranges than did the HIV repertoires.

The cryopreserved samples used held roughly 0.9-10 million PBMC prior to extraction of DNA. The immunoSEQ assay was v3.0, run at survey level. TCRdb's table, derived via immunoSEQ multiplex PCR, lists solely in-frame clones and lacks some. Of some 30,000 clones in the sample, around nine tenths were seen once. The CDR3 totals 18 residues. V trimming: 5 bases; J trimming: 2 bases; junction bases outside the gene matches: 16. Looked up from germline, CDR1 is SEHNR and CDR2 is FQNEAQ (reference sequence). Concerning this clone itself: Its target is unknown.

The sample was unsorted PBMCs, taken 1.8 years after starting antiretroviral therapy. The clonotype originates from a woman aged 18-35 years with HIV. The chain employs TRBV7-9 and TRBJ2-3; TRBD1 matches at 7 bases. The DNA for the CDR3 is TGTGCCAGCAGCCCCAGAGGGGGCATCGAACCATACACAGATACGCAGTATTTT. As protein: CASSPRGGIEPYTDTQYF.